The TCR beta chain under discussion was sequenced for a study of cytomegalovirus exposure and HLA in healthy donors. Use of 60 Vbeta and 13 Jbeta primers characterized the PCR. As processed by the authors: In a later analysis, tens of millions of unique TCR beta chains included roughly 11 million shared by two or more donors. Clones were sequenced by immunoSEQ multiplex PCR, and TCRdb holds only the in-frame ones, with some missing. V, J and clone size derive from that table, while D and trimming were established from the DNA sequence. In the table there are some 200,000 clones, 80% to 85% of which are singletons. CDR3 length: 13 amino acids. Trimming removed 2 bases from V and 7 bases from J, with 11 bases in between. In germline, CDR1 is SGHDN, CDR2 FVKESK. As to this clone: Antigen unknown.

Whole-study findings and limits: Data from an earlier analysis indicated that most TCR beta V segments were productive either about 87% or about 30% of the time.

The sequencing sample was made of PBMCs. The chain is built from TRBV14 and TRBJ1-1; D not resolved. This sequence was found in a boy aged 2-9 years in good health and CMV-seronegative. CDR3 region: CASSQIMGDEAFF. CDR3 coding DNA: TGTGCCAGCAGCCAAATCATGGGCGATGAAGCTTTCTTT.